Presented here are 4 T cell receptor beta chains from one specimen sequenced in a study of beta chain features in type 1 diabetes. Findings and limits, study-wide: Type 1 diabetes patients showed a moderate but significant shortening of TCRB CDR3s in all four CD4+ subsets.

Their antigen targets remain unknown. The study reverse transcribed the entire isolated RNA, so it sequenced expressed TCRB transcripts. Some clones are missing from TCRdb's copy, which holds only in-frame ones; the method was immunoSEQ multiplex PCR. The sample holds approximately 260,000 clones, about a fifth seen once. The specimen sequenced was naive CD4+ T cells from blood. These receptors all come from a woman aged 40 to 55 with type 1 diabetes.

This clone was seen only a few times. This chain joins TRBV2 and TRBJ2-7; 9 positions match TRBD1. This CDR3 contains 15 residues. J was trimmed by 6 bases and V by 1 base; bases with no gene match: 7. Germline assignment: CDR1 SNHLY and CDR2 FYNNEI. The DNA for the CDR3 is TGTGCCAGCAGTGAAGGTCTGACAGGGGGTATCGAGCAGTACTTC. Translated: CASSEGLTGGIEQYF.

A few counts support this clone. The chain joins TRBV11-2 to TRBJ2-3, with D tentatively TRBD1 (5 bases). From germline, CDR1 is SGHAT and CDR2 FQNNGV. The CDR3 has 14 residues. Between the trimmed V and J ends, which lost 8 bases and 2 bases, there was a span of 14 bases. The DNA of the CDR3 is TGTGCCAGCGGATTACAGGAAAACACAGATACGCAGTATTTT. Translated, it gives CASGLQENTDTQYF.

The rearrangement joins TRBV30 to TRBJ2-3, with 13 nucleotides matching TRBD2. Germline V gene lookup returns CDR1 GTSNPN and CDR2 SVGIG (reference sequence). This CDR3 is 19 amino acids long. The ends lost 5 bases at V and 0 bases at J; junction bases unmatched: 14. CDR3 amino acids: CAWGNSGTSGTSSTDTQYF. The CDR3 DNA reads TGTGCCTGGGGTAATTCCGGGACTAGCGGGACTTCTAGCACAGATACGCAGTATTTT.

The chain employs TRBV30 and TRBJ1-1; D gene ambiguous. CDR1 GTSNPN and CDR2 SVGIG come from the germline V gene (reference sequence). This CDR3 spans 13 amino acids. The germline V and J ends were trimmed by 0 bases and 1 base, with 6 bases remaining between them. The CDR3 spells CAWSVQPNTEAFF. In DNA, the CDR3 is TGTGCCTGGAGTGTACAGCCGAACACTGAAGCTTTCTTT.